The subject of this entry is one TCR beta chain. This specimen belongs to a study of blood T cell repertoires in COVID-19. Across the study: Sites in the United States, Italy and Spain provided acute and convalescent COVID-19 samples. In each case, the material was cDNA or gDNA derived from T cells, B-cell-depleted T cells, or PBMCs.

How the authors handled the data: From reference gene primer amplification, estimates of nucleated cell counts were derived. Clones were sequenced by immunoSEQ multiplex PCR, and TCRdb holds only the in-frame ones, with some missing. The V and J calls and clone size were taken over from that table, and D and trimming were inferred from the DNA. This sample has approximately 90,000 clones; over 80% occur once, and the top ten carry roughly 32%. CDR1 and CDR2 from the germline V gene are LNHDA and SQIVND (reference sequence). The V and J ends lost 9 bases and 5 bases respectively, with 11 bases between them. This CDR3 region has 13 residues.

Sequencing was carried out using peripheral blood. V and J are TRBV19 and TRBJ1-6; tentatively, D is TRBD1 (5 bases). The sequence was obtained from a woman older than 75 with active or convalescent COVID-19. DNA of the CDR3: TGTGCCAGCACGACAGTTAATAATTCACCCCTCCACTTT. Translating it yields CASTTVNNSPLHF. The whole variable domain, remainder taken from reference TRBV19 and TRBJ1-6, is DGGITQSPKYLFRKEGQNVTLSCEQNLNHDAMYWYRQDPGQGLRLIYYSQIVNDFQKGDIAEGYSVSREKKESFPLTVTSAQKNPTAFYLCASTTVNNSPLHFGNGTRLTVT.